The source of this T cell receptor beta chain is a study of shared clonotypes between healthy human individuals (dated by TCRdb to about 2020). General notes on the study: A couple of women and a few men aged 18 to 49 years were included in the cohort. Blood TCR repertoires of five healthy adults were deeply sequenced to estimate repertoire size and the extent of clonotype sharing between individuals. For each donor, CD4 naive and CD4 memory were each run on three plates, CD8 naive on two plates, and CD8 memory on one plate. Leukapheresis yielded between about 0.9 and 10 billion PBMCs per donor. Different laboratories and diverse techniques were used to prepare libraries and sequence TCR repertoires, to increase sequencing depth and limit assay-specific biases. Summary of the overall study and its limitations: Only blood was sampled, and tissue TCR repertoires likely differ from those in blood. Larger estimated clonotype richness was generally found for naive subsets than for memory subsets. Pairwise subsampling led to the expectation that sequencing depth would affect the degree of clonotype sharing among donors. Incomplete sequencing was indicated by rarefaction of sorted-subset datasets, despite the large sequencing depth. Sharing across a handful of donors was observed for approximately 5% of naive CD4, under 4% of naive CD8, 2% to 2.5% of memory CD4, and roughly 0.4% of memory CD8 clonotypes. Compared with non-shared clonotypes, clonotypes shared by all four sorted-subset donors had higher generation probabilities. Because the study included only a small number of donors, the genetic and exposure-history diversity represented was limited.

Donors were healthy HIV-negative adults with no recently reported acute infections or vaccinations. Every donor was a Caucasian adult residing in Nashville, Tennessee, USA. CD4+ T cells were enriched by magnetic negative selection; naive cells were then positively selected on CD45RA, and the negative fraction formed the memory subset. Blood was collected by leukapheresis, and PBMCs were isolated by Ficoll-Histopaque density gradient centrifugation and then cryopreserved in liquid nitrogen vapor phase. Analytical flow cytometry was used to check the purity and quantity of each magnetically sorted T cell population. Genomic DNA was isolated from each sorted fraction and quantified by UV absorbance on a Nanodrop 2000c. Using the deep immunoSEQ assay, TCR CDR3 regions were amplified from genomic DNA by multiplex PCR. Extracted genomic DNA from each cell subset was distributed evenly across all wells of several immunoSEQ 96-well plates, and each plate was treated as a replicate. For sorted subsets, each replicate PCR was loaded with about 0.2 ug genomic DNA, equivalent to 30,000 or so T cell genomes. Purified libraries were quantified with a Qubit 3.0 fluorometer, sized on a Bioanalyzer 2100, and re-quantified with the KAPA Library Quantification kit. A separate single-read 150-cycle Illumina NextSeq 550 flow cell was used to sequence each immunoSEQ 96-well plate. In the paper's pipeline: Because only junctional sequences without quality scores were contained in the immunoSEQ output, filtering matching that applied to full-length reads could not be performed. To assign V/J genes and CDR3, sequences were annotated using PyIR, a Python wrapper for IgBLAST v1.9, with IMGT germline references. Reads were removed for weak V/J assignments (E-value above 1e-6), missing CDR3, stop codons, out-of-frame junctions, or ambiguous translated residues. V3J clonotypes were defined as sequences sharing an identical inferred V gene, J gene, and CDR3 amino acid sequence. The percentage overlap between two repertoires was calculated by dividing the number of shared unique clonotypes by the size of the smaller repertoire. Three approaches were used to assess repertoire richness: RTK rarefaction, the Chao1 estimator, and Recon v2.1 estimates of unobserved clonotypes. For all TCRbeta clonotypes obtained by the gDNA method from a handful of donors, generation probabilities were computed with OLGA. TCRdb retrieved this table from immuneACCESS and kept in-frame rearrangements only. Not all clones are present; in checked studies, unresolved V genes account for under half, and no reason is known for the remainder. V and J calls and clone size come straight from that table; D and trimming were deduced from the DNA. In this sample the table shows over a million clones, about four fifths of which occur a single time. 0.55% to 0.7% of the sample is held by the ten biggest clonotypes.

The germline V gene yields MNHNS for CDR1 and SASEGT for CDR2. V gives up 5 bases and J gives up 0 bases, and the segment between their germline ends measures 8 bases. The CDR3 covers 14 residues, taking in both the cysteine and the phenylalanine. Only the CDR3 part of the read is kept: 42 bases, read in frame from the first base. As concerns this clone: The specificity of this receptor is unknown. Base qualities are not provided; no much larger clone lies one nucleotide away.

This TCR was sampled from a man between 18 and 35 years old in good health. Some clones in this sample may be carry-over from other donors' samples. Sequencing used memory CD4+ T cells from PBMCs. The sample's cell subset or site label, decoded: CD45RA-negative fraction. The sequence joins TRBV6-1 to TRBJ2-4; too little of a D gene remains to name it. The nucleotide sequence is TGTGCCAGCAGTTCAGCAGTAGCCAAAAACATTCAGTACTTC. Its translation reads: CASSSAVAKNIQYF.